Listed below are T cell receptor beta chains from one sample, sequenced in a study of blood T cell repertoires in COVID-19. Clones were read by immunoSEQ multiplex PCR, and TCRdb kept only the in-frame ones, dropping some. The sample has 100,000 to 150,000 clones; more than 80% are singletons. The sequencing sample was made of peripheral blood. These TCRs come from a woman over 75 with COVID-19, enrolled during active disease. Both conserved end residues are part of each CDR3. D genes are given only for firm matches. For some rows the clone size is stated as once, few or many, or as a class when expanded; others skip it.

d_gene	len	abundance	v_gene	j_gene	CDR3nt	CDR3aa
.	12	.	TRBV9	TRBJ1-2	TGTGCCAGCAGCGCTCTAAGGGAGGGCTACACCTTC	CASSALREGYTF
.	14	.	TRBV9	TRBJ2-1	TGTGCCAGCAGCGGGAGCGGCTCCTACAATGAGCAGTTCTTC	CASSGSGSYNEQFF
TRBD2	16	.	TRBV5-4	TRBJ2-1	TGTGCCAGCAGCTACAAAGCGGGAGGGCCAAACAATGAGCAGTTCTTC	CASSYKAGGPNNEQFF
TRBD2	15	.	TRBV28	TRBJ2-7	TGTGCCAGCAGGCAAGGACTAGCGGGAGTATGGGAGCAGTACTTC	CASRQGLAGVWEQYF
.	16	.	TRBV10-3	TRBJ1-5	TGTGCCATCAGTGAGTCTGGGAGAGGGAATTATCAGCCCCAGCATTTT	CAISESGRGNYQPQHF
TRBD1	15	few	TRBV6-2/TRBV6-3	TRBJ2-4	TGTGCCAGCAGCCCCACAGGGGGTACCCCGGGCATTCAGTACTTC	CASSPTGGTPGIQYF
TRBD2	15	.	TRBV9	TRBJ2-7	TGTGCCAGCAGCTCGAGAGCGGGGAGCTCCTACGAGCAGTACTTC	CASSSRAGSSYEQYF
TRBD1	16	.	TRBV5-1	TRBJ1-3	TGCGCCAGCAGCCCGGGCGCAGGGGGGACTGGAAACACCATATATTTT	CASSPGAGGTGNTIYF
.	13	.	TRBV6-5	TRBJ2-5	TGTGCCAGCAGTTACTCGCGGCAAGAGACCCAGTACTTC	CASSYSRQETQYF
TRBD2	15	.	TRBV9	TRBJ2-7	TGTGCCAGCAGCGTAGACGGTAGCGGGTTGTACGAGCAGTACTTC	CASSVDGSGLYEQYF
TRBD2	16	.	TRBV5-1	TRBJ2-5	TGCGCCAGCAGCTTGGCCGAAACTAGCGGGAAGGGGACCCAGTACTTC	CASSLAETSGKGTQYF
.	18	.	TRBV7-2	TRBJ1-5	TGTGCCAGCAGCTTGTTCGTTGGGTCGGGGAAGCTAAATCAGCCCCAGCATTTT	CASSLFVGSGKLNQPQHF
TRBD2	15	.	TRBV6-2/TRBV6-3	TRBJ2-1	TGTGCCAGCAGTTATCTAGCGGGAGCCTACAATGAGCAGTTCTTC	CASSYLAGAYNEQFF
.	13	.	TRBV4-3	TRBJ2-3	TGCGCCAGCAGCCAACCCGGCACAGATACGCAGTATTTT	CASSQPGTDTQYF
TRBD1	14	.	TRBV6-5	TRBJ2-7	TGTGCCAGCAGCGACGCCCGACAGGGCTACGAGCAGTACTTC	CASSDARQGYEQYF
TRBD1	12	.	TRBV7-8	TRBJ2-7	TGTGCCAGCAGCCCAGGGGGCTACGAGCAGTACTTC	CASSPGGYEQYF
TRBD1	15	.	TRBV29-1	TRBJ2-1	TGCAGCGGGTGGGAGACAGGGGGCCCGAGCGGTGAGCAGTTCTTC	CSGWETGGPSGEQFF
TRBD2	15	.	TRBV6-6	TRBJ2-7	TGTGCCAGCAGTTACGTGTCGGGAGGGCCGCACGAGCAGTACTTC	CASSYVSGGPHEQYF
TRBD2	19	.	TRBV5-1	TRBJ2-1	TGCGCCAGCAGCTCGCCCGGGTCTAGCGGGAGCGGTGGGTACAATGAGCAGTTCTTC	CASSSPGSSGSGGYNEQFF
.	12	.	TRBV5-4	TRBJ2-7	TGTGCCAGCAGCTACGACAGTTACGAGCAGTACTTC	CASSYDSYEQYF
.	11	.	TRBV14	TRBJ1-1	TGTGCCAGCACCGACAGCGTTGAAGCTTTCTTT	CASTDSVEAFF
TRBD1	15	.	TRBV4-1	TRBJ2-2	TGCGCCAGCAGCCCACGGGACAGGGGGACCGGGGAGCTGTTTTTT	CASSPRDRGTGELFF
TRBD2	15	.	TRBV28	TRBJ2-3	TGTGCCACTAAGATCCTAGCGGGAGTCACAGATACGCAGTATTTT	CATKILAGVTDTQYF
TRBD1	14	.	TRBV29-1	TRBJ1-2	TGCGGGACAGGGGCCAGCTCTATGGGCCGGGGCTACACCTTC	CGTGASSMGRGYTF
.	15	once	TRBV4-3	TRBJ1-1	TGCGCCAGCAGCCAAGGAACAGGGAGTAACACTGAAGCTTTCTTT	CASSQGTGSNTEAFF
.	15	.	TRBV7-2	TRBJ2-7	TGTGCCAGCAGCTTAGGATTTTCAGACTCCTACGAGCAGTACTTC	CASSLGFSDSYEQYF
TRBD1	16	.	TRBV11-2	TRBJ2-3	TGTGCCAGCCGCGTCCTCCAGACAGGGGCGACAGATACGCAGTATTTT	CASRVLQTGATDTQYF
.	16	.	TRBV5-4	TRBJ1-3	TGTGCCAGCAGCTCTGGACACCCTAACTCTGGAAACACCATATATTTT	CASSSGHPNSGNTIYF
TRBD1	13	.	TRBV6-5	TRBJ2-4	TGTGCCAGTAGACAGGGAGCCAAAAACATTCAGTACTTC	CASRQGAKNIQYF
TRBD1	15	.	TRBV19	TRBJ2-5	TGTGCCAGTAGTATAGGTGGGACAGGGGGAGAGACCCAGTACTTC	CASSIGGTGGETQYF
.	19	.	TRBV27	TRBJ1-5	TGTGCCGGCCCCTTGAACTTATCCAACGGACAGAATAGCAATCAGCCCCAGCATTTT	CAGPLNLSNGQNSNQPQHF
TRBD2	18	.	TRBV7-9	TRBJ2-7	TGTGCCAGCAGTCCCGGGGACCTTAGCGGGAGAGGGGGCTACGAGCAGTACTTC	CASSPGDLSGRGGYEQYF
.	14	.	TRBV3-1/TRBV3-2	TRBJ1-6	TGTGCCAGCAACACAAGGGGGGGCGCCTCACCCCTCCACTTT	CASNTRGGASPLHF
.	13	.	TRBV28	TRBJ2-2	TGTGCCAGTATTAGCGGTAGAGGCGGGGAGCTGTTTTTT	CASISGRGGELFF
TRBD2	13	.	TRBV5-8	TRBJ2-1	TGTGCCAGCAGTTACAGCGGGAGGGGTGAGCAGTTCTTC	CASSYSGRGEQFF
.	12	few	TRBV29-1	TRBJ2-2	TGCAGCGTTGGAGTAGTCACCGGGGAGCTGTTTTTT	CSVGVVTGELFF
.	14	.	TRBV23-1	TRBJ1-2	TGCGCCAGCAGTCAATCTGCCAGGGACTATGGCTACACCTTC	CASSQSARDYGYTF
.	17	once	TRBV28	TRBJ1-6	TGTGCCAGCACCATTGGAGGGGTGACGGCCTATAATTCACCCCTCCACTTT	CASTIGGVTAYNSPLHF
.	13	.	TRBV28	TRBJ2-7	TGTGCCAGCAGTCCTTCACGGTCCTACGAGCAGTACTTC	CASSPSRSYEQYF
TRBD1	14	.	TRBV6-6	TRBJ1-2	TGTGCCAGCAGTCGGGGACAGGGGTTCTATGGCTACACCTTC	CASSRGQGFYGYTF
TRBD2	15	.	TRBV7-8	TRBJ2-3	TGTGCCAGCAGCTTTCGGGCGGGAGCCACAGATACGCAGTATTTT	CASSFRAGATDTQYF
TRBD1	13	.	TRBV29-1	TRBJ2-2	TGCAGCGCCCGACAGGGGGGCACCGGGGAGCTGTTTTTT	CSARQGGTGELFF
TRBD1	14	.	TRBV7-9	TRBJ2-5	TGTGCCAGCAGGAAACAGGGGATTCAAGAGACCCAGTACTTC	CASRKQGIQETQYF
.	14	.	TRBV5-4	TRBJ2-6	TGTGCCAGCAGCTTGGGTACTGGGGCCAACGTCCTGACTTTC	CASSLGTGANVLTF
.	16	.	TRBV7-2	TRBJ2-1	TGTGCCAGCAGCTTAGCCTCGAGGGTAGGAAGTAATGAGCAGTTCTTC	CASSLASRVGSNEQFF
.	13	.	TRBV7-8	TRBJ2-5	TGTGCCAGCAGCTTAATCGGGGGAGAGACCCAGTACTTC	CASSLIGGETQYF
.	14	.	TRBV5-4	TRBJ1-2	TGTGCCAGCAGCAGCCCCACAGGTGACTATGGCTACACCTTC	CASSSPTGDYGYTF
TRBD2	15	.	TRBV9	TRBJ2-1	TGTGCCAGCAGCGATAGCGGGAGCGCCCACAATGAGCAGTTCTTC	CASSDSGSAHNEQFF
.	16	.	TRBV9	TRBJ1-1	TGTGCCAGCAGCCCCCGGGACACTCCTAGGTTCCCTGAAGCTTTCTTT	CASSPRDTPRFPEAFF
.	16	.	TRBV7-2	TRBJ1-5	TGTGCCAGCAGCTTAGTTGGGACGGGAGAGCATCAGCCCCAGCATTTT	CASSLVGTGEHQPQHF
TRBD1	14	.	TRBV11-2	TRBJ2-5	TGTGCCAGCAGCCGGACAGGGGGTCCAGAGACCCAGTACTTC	CASSRTGGPETQYF
.	13	.	TRBV19	TRBJ2-7	TGTGCCAGTAGTGACGGACAAGCCTACGAGCAGTACTTC	CASSDGQAYEQYF
TRBD2	15	.	TRBV7-8	TRBJ2-1	TGTGCCAGCAGCTTGCCGGGACTAGCTCACAATGAGCAGTTCTTC	CASSLPGLAHNEQFF
TRBD1	13	.	TRBV5-1	TRBJ2-7	TGCGCCAGCAGCAAGGGGGCCTCTGACGAGCAGTACTTC	CASSKGASDEQYF
.	13	.	TRBV6-6	TRBJ1-2	TGTGCCAGCAGTTCTCGAGGGTCCTATGGCTACACCTTC	CASSSRGSYGYTF
.	15	once	TRBV24-1	TRBJ2-5	TGTGCCACCAGTGCCGACGGGTGGGGGGAAAAGACCCAGTACTTC	CATSADGWGEKTQYF
.	16	.	TRBV5-1	TRBJ1-1	TGCGCCAGCAGCTTGGAGGCGGGTCTGAGGAACACTGAAGCTTTCTTT	CASSLEAGLRNTEAFF
TRBD2	14	once	TRBV19	TRBJ2-3	TGTGCCACCGAAGATCATAGCGGGAGCGATACGCAGTATTTT	CATEDHSGSDTQYF
.	12	.	TRBV12-3/TRBV12-4	TRBJ2-1	TGTGCCAGCGCAGCACAGGGCCCTGAGCAGTTCTTC	CASAAQGPEQFF
TRBD1	17	.	TRBV7-8	TRBJ2-5	TGTGCCAGCAGCTCGGCATCCTCGGGACAGCTTCGAGAGACCCAGTACTTC	CASSSASSGQLRETQYF